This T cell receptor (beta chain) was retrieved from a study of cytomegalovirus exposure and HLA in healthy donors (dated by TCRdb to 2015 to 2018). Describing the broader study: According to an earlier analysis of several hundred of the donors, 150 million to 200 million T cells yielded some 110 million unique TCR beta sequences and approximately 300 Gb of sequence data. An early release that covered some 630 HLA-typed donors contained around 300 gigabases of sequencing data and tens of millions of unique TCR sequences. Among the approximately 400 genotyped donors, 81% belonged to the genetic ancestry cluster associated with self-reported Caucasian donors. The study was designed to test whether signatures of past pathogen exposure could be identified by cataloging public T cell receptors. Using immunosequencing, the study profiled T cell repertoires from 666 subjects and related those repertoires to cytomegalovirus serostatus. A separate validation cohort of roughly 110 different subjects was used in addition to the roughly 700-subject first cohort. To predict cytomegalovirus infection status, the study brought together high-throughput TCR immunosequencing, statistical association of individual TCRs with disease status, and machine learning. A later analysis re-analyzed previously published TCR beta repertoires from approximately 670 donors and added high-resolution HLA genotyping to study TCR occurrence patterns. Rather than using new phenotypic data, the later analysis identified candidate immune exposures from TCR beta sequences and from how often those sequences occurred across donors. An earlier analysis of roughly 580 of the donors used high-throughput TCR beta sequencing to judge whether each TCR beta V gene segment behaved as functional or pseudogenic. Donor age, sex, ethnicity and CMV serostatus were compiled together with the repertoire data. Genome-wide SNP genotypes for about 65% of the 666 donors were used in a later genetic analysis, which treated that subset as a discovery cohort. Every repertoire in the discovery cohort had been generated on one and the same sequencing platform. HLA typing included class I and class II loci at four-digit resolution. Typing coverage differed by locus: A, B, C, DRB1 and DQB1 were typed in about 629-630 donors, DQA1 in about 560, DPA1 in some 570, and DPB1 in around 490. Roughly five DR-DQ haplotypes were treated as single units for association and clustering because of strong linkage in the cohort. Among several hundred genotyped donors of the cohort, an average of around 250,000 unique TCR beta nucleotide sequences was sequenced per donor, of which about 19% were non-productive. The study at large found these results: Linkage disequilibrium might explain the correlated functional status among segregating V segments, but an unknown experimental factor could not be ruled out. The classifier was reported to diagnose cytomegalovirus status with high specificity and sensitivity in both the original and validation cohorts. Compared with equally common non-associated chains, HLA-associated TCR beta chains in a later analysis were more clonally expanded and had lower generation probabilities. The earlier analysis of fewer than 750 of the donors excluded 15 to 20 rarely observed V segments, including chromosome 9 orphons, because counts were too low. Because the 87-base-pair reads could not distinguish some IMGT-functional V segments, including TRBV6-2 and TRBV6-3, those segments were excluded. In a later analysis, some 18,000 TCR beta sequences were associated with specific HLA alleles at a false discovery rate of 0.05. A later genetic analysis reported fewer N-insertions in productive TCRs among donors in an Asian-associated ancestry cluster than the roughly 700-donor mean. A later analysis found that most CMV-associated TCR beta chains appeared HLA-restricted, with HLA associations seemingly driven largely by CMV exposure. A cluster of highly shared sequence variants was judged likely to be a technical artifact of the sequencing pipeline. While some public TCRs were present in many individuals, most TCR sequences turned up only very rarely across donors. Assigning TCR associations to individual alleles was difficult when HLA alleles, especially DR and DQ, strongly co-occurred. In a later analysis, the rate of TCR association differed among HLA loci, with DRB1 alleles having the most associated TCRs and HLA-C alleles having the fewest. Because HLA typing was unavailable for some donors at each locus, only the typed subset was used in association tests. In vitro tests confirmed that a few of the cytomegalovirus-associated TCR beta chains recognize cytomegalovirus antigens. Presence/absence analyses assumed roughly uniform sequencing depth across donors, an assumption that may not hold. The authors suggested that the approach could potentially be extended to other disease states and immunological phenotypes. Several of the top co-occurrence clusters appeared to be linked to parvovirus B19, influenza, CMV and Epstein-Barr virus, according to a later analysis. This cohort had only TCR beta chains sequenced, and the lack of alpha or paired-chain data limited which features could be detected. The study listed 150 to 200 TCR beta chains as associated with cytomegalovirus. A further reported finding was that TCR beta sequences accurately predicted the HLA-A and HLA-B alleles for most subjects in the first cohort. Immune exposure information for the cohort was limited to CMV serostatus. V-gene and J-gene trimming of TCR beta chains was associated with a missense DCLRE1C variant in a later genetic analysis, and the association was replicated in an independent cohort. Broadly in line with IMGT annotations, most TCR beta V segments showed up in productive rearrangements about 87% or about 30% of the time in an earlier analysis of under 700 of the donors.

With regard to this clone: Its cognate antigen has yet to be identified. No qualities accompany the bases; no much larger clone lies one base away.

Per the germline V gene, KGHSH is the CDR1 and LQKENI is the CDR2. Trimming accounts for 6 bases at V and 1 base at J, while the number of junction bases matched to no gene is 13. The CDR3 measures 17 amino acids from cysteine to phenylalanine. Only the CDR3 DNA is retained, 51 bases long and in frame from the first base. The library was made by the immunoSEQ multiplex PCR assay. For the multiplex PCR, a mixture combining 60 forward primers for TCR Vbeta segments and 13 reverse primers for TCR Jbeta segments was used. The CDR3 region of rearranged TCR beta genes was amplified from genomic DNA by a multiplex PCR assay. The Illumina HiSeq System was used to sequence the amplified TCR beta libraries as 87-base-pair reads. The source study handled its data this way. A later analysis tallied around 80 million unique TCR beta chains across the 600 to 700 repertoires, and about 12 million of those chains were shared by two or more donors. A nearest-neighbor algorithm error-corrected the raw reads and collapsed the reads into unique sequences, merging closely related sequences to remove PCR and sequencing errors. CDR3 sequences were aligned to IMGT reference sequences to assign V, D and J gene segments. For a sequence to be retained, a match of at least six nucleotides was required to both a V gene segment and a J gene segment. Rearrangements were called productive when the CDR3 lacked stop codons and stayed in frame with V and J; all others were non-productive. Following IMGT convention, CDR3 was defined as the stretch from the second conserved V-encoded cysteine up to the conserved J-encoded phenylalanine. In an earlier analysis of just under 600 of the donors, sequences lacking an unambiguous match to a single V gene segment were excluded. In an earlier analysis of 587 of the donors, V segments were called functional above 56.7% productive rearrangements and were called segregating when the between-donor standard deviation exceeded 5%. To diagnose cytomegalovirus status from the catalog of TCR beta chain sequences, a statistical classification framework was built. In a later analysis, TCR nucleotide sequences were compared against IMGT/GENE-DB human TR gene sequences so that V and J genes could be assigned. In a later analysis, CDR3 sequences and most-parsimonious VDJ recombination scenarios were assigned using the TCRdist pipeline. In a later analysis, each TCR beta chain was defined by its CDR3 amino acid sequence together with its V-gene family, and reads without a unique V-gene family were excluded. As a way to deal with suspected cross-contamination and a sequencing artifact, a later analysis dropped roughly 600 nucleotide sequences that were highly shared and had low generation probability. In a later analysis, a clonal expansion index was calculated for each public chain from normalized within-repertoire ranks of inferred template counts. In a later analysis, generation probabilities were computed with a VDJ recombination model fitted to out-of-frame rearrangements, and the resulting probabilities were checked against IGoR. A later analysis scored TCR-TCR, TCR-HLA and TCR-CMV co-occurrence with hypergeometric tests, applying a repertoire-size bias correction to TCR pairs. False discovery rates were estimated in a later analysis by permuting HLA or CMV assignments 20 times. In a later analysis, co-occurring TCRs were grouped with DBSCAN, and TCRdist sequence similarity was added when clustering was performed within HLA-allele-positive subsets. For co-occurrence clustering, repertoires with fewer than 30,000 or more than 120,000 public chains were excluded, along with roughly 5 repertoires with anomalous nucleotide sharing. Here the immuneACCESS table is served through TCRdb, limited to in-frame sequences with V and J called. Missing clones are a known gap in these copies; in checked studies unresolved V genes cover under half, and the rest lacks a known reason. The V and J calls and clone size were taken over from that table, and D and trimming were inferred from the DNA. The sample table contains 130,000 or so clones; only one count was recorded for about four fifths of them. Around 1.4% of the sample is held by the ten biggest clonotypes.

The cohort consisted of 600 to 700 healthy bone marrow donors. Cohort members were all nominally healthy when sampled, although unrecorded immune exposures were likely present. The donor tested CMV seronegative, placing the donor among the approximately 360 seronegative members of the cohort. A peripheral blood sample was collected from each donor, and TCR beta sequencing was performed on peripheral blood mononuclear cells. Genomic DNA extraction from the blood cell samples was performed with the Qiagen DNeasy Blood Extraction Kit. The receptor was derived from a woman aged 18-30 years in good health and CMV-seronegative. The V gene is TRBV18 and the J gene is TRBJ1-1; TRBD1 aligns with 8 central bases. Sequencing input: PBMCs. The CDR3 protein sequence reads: CASSQNRGIGGNTEAFF. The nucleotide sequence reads TGTGCCAGCTCCCAGAACAGGGGGATAGGAGGGAACACTGAAGCTTTCTTT.